Below are 22 T cell receptor beta chains sequenced from a single sample in a study of shared clonotypes between healthy human individuals. Profiling relied on immunoSEQ multiplex PCR, and the TCRdb table lists in-frame clones only, not all of them. The sample contains 2.3 million or so clones, over 90% of which appear only once. The source material was naive CD4+ T cells from PBMCs. The subset here: CD45RA+ positively selected. The receptors come from a man between 18 and 29 years old in good health. Some clones in this sample may be carry-over from other donors' samples.

Of note for this clone: Different DNA sequences within this sample yield the same CDR3. The V and J genes are TRBV18 and TRBJ1-2, with 7 bases identical to TRBD1. The germline V gene encodes CDR1 KGHSH and CDR2 LQKENI. J lost 0 bases, V lost 3 bases, and 4 bases had no gene match. The CDR3 consists of 15 residues. The CDR3 spells CASSPRQGANYGYTF. CDR3 bases: TGTGCCAGCTCACCGCGACAGGGCGCTAACTATGGCTACACCTTC.

The chain carries TRBV14 and TRBJ2-1; the match to TRBD2 covers 8 bases. CDR1 is SGHDN and CDR2 is FVKESK in the germline V gene. After removal of 1 base from V and 5 bases from J, the junction contained 4 bases not matched to a gene. The CDR3 covers 15 residues. The CDR3 protein is CASSQVPGGNNEQFF. The CDR3, as DNA: TGTGCCAGCAGCCAAGTGCCGGGAGGGAACAATGAGCAGTTCTTC.

This clone was seen a few times. Other nucleotide sequences from this sample produce the same CDR3. The chain employs TRBV5-1 and TRBJ2-7, with D possibly matching TRBD1 (5 bases). The germline V and J ends were trimmed by 0 bases and 2 bases, with 6 bases remaining between them. CDR1 and CDR2 (germline): SGHRS, YFSETQ. The CDR3 has 13 amino acids. The CDR3 here is CASSLEGTYEQYF. CDR3 bases: TGCGCCAGCAGCTTGGAGGGGACCTACGAGCAGTACTTC.

The V gene is TRBV28, the J gene TRBJ1-2; 7 bases map to TRBD1. The V gene's germline CDR1 is MDHEN and CDR2 SYDVKM. The CDR3 is 13 residues long. After removal of 6 bases from V and 6 bases from J, the junction contained 7 bases not matched to a gene. For the CDR3, the DNA is TGTGCCAGCAGCCAGGGGGGCAGGGATGGCTACACCTTC. It is translated as CASSQGGRDGYTF.

CDR3 loop: CASRAPGLAAGELFF. The CDR3 nucleotides read TGTGCCAGCAGGGCCCCGGGACTAGCCGCCGGGGAGCTGTTTTTT. The V and J genes are TRBV28 and TRBJ2-2, with TRBD2 matching over 9 bases. V lost 6 bases, J lost 6 bases, and 8 bases stayed unmatched. This CDR3 region has 15 residues. The germline V gene has CDR1 MDHEN and CDR2 SYDVKM. The complete variable domain, with remaining parts taken from reference TRBV28 and TRBJ2-2, reads DVKVTQSSRYLVKRTGEKVFLECVQDMDHENMFWYRQDPGLGLRLIYFSYDVKMKEKGDIPEGYSVSREKKERFSLILESASTNQTSMYLCASRAPGLAAGELFFGEGSRLTVL.

V gene TRBV2 combines with J gene TRBJ1-5; D is unclear. The CDR3 runs to 15 residues. V shed 5 bases and J shed 0 bases, with 11 bases lying between them. Germline V CDR1 and CDR2: SNHLY, FYNNEI. CDR3 amino acids: CASSPRGYSNQPQHF. In nucleotides, the CDR3 is TGTGCCAGCAGTCCACGAGGTTATAGCAATCAGCCCCAGCATTTT.

This CDR3 reads CASSSRRYTNTGELFF. The CDR3 DNA reads TGTGCCAGCAGCTCCCGGCGTTATACGAACACCGGGGAGCTGTTTTTT. The chain is built from TRBV7-3 and TRBJ2-2; D remains ambiguous. Germline lookup yields CDR1 SGHTA and CDR2 FQGTGA. This CDR3 is built from 16 residues. The V gene lost 4 bases and the J gene lost 0 bases, with 12 bases spanning the gap.

J is TRBJ2-1 and V is TRBV7-2; unclear D gene. The V gene's germline CDR1 is SGHTA and CDR2 FQGNSA. This CDR3 spans 14 amino acids. V gave up 5 bases and J gave up 8 bases, with 16 bases separating them. The CDR3 is CASSPEMVVDEQFF. The CDR3 DNA sequence: TGTGCCAGCAGCCCCGAGATGGTTGTCGATGAGCAGTTCTTC.

The J gene is TRBJ2-7, the V gene TRBV4-1; 13 bases match TRBD2. J gave up 2 bases and V 7 bases, and 11 bases lay outside the gene matches. The CDR3 is made up of 17 amino acids. Looked up from germline, CDR1 is MGHRA and CDR2 is YSYEKL. The CDR3 is CASTPRGLAGRPYEQYF. The CDR3 DNA sequence: TGCGCCAGCACCCCCCGGGGACTAGCGGGGCGACCCTACGAGCAGTACTTC.

V gene TRBV19 combines with J gene TRBJ2-2; 10 bases align to TRBD1. From germline, CDR1 is LNHDA and CDR2 SQIVND (reference sequence). The CDR3 is 16 residues long. Trimming removed 1 base from V and 4 bases from J; junction bases left unmatched: 3. The CDR3 loop is CASSIGGTGATGELFF. CDR3 DNA: TGTGCCAGTAGTATAGGCGGGACAGGGGCCACCGGGGAGCTGTTTTTT. The full variable domain, rest sourced from reference TRBV19 and TRBJ2-2, is DGGITQSPKYLFRKEGQNVTLSCEQNLNHDAMYWYRQDPGQGLRLIYYSQIVNDFQKGDIAEGYSVSREKKESFPLTVTSAQKNPTAFYLCASSIGGTGATGELFFGEGSRLTVL.

Points on this clone: Other DNA sequences in the sample encode the same CDR3. CDR3 in amino acids: CASSLRTGINEQYF. The CDR3, as DNA: TGCGCCAGCAGCTTGAGGACAGGGATCAACGAGCAGTACTTC. The rearrangement links TRBV5-1 to TRBJ2-7; 8 nucleotides align to TRBD1. Germline V gene lookup returns CDR1 SGHRS and CDR2 YFSETQ. V lost 1 base, J lost 5 bases, and 5 bases stayed unmatched. The CDR3 spans 14 residues.

This chain joins TRBV14 and TRBJ2-2; the D is unclear. Germline assignment: CDR1 SGHDN and CDR2 FVKESK. The germline V and J ends were trimmed by 1 base and 6 bases, with 15 bases remaining between them. The CDR3 loop spans 16 amino acids. The chain's CDR3 is CASSQVGSVVSGELFF. For the CDR3, the DNA is TGTGCCAGCAGCCAAGTTGGAAGCGTCGTCTCCGGGGAGCTGTTTTTT.

This chain joins TRBV19 and TRBJ1-1; tentatively, D is TRBD1 (5 bases). Germline-derived CDR1 and CDR2 are LNHDA and SQIVND (reference sequence). This CDR3 spans 15 amino acids. Trimming took off 4 bases at V and 8 bases at J, with 20 bases between the two ends. The CDR3 region has the DNA TGTGCCAGTAGTACTAGAACACGACAGACGAACGAAGCTTTCTTT. Translation gives CASSTRTRQTNEAFF.

The chain has TRBV5-4 and TRBJ2-1; tentative D call: TRBD2 (6 bases). V was pared by 1 base and J by 3 bases, with 14 bases between. Looked up from germline, CDR1 is SGHNT and CDR2 is YYREEE (reference sequence). This CDR3 has 16 residues. Written as DNA, the CDR3 is TGTGCCAGCAGCTTGAACCCTATGGGGGGCTACAATGAGCAGTTCTTC. This gives the protein CASSLNPMGGYNEQFF.

This clone has a single count. The chain uses TRBV9 and TRBJ2-5; possibly TRBD1 or TRBD2 for D (6 bases each). CDR1 and CDR2 from the germline V gene are SGDLS and YYNGEE. The CDR3 contains 14 residues. V was cut by 2 bases and J by 5 bases, with 13 bases left in between. CDR3 DNA: TGTGCCAGCAGCGTGGGACTGAGGGGGGAGACCCAGTACTTC. Translating it yields CASSVGLRGETQYF.

The V gene is TRBV7-2, the J gene TRBJ1-5, with D tentatively TRBD1 (6 bases). V lost 5 bases and J 9 bases, leaving 14 bases between the germline ends. This CDR3 contains 13 residues. Germline values: CDR1 SGHTA, CDR2 FQGNSA. CDR3 nucleotides: TGTGCCAGCAGCCCACGAGGGGGAGTGCCCCAGCATTTT. The encoded protein is CASSPRGGVPQHF.

Here the CDR3 DNA reads TGTGCCAGCAGTCCACGGGTACAAGCTTTCTTT. Translating gives CASSPRVQAFF. V is TRBV6-6 and J is TRBJ1-1; no clear D. Deletions cut 5 bases from V and 9 bases from J, with 10 bases between. Germline CDR1 is MNHNY and CDR2 is SVGAGI (reference sequence). There are 11 residues in the CDR3.

The chain uses TRBV6-5 and TRBJ1-2; D possibly corresponds to TRBD1 (5 bases). Looked up from germline, CDR1 is MNHEY and CDR2 is SVGAGI. V gave up 0 bases and J gave up 6 bases, with 11 bases separating them. There are 14 residues in the CDR3. CDR3 in DNA: TGTGCCAGCAGTTACTCGGGTACAGGACATGGCTACACCTTC. It specifies CASSYSGTGHGYTF.

This rearrangement joins TRBV18 to TRBJ2-3; D is unclear. The V gene's germline CDR1 is KGHSH and CDR2 LQKENI. V shed 6 bases and J shed 6 bases, with 13 bases lying between them. The CDR3 has 13 residues. The CDR3 nucleotides are TGTGCCAGCTCCCCTCGCATGGGGGATACGCAGTATTTT. Amino acid sequence: CASSPRMGDTQYF.

This clone was seen just once. The chain has TRBV18 and TRBJ1-1; 9 bases match TRBD1. The junction had 8 bases not matched to a gene; V was cut back by 3 bases and J by 3 bases. The CDR3 length is 16 residues. CDR1 is KGHSH, CDR2 LQKENI, per germline. The DNA for the CDR3 is TGTGCCAGCTCACCGACAGGGGGAGGCTCTGACACTGAAGCTTTCTTT. Translating gives CASSPTGGGSDTEAFF.

The V and J genes are TRBV5-1 and TRBJ2-7; weak D call: TRBD1 (6 bases). CDR1 is SGHRS and CDR2 is YFSETQ in the germline V gene. This CDR3 is 14 amino acids long. V was shortened by 6 bases and J by 6 bases, with 19 bases between the two germline ends. The CDR3: CASNELQGWGEQYF. Here the CDR3 DNA reads TGCGCCAGCAACGAACTTCAGGGGTGGGGCGAGCAGTACTTC.

The chain couples TRBV5-4 to TRBJ2-3, with D unclear. V lost 5 bases and J 0 bases, leaving 19 bases between the germline ends. This CDR3 is built from 17 residues. Germline V gene sequence: CDR1 SGHNT, CDR2 YYREEE (reference sequence). The CDR3 region is CASSPLGPRGSTDTQYF. In nucleotides, the CDR3 is TGTGCCAGCAGTCCGCTTGGGCCCCGCGGTAGCACAGATACGCAGTATTTT.